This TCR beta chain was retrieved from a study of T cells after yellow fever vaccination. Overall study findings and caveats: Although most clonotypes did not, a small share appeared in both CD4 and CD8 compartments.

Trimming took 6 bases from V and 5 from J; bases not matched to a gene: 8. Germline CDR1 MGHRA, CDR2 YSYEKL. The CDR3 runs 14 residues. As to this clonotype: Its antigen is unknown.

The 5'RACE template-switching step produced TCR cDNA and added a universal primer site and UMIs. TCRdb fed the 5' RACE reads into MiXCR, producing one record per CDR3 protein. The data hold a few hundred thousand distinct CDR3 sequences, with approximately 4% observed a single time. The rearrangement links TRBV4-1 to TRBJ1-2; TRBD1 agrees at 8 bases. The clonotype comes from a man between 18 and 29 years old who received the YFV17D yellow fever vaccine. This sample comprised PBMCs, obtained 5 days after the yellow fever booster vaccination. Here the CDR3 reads CASSQRQGQYGYTF. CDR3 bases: TGCGCCAGCAGTCAACGACAGGGGCAATATGGCTACACCTTC.